These 21 T cell receptor beta chains came from one sample sequenced in a study of cytomegalovirus exposure and HLA in healthy donors. The primer mix had 60 Vbeta and 13 Jbeta primers. The method was immunoSEQ multiplex PCR; TCRdb's version includes in-frame clones alone and lacks a portion of them. The sample has more than 85,000 clones; around 70% are singletons. Sequencing was performed on PBMCs. The receptors here all came from a man aged 25 to 45 in good health and CMV-seronegative.

The chain links TRBV5-1 to TRBJ1-5, with D unresolved. The CDR3 contains 15 residues. Trimming left V 0 bases short and J 0 bases short, with 7 bases between. The germline V gene encodes CDR1 SGHRS and CDR2 YFSETQ. The CDR3 DNA reads TGCGCCAGCAGCTTGGGCGCAAATAGCAATCAGCCCCAGCATTTT. Translating gives CASSLGANSNQPQHF. Filled out from reference TRBV5-1 and TRBJ1-5, the complete variable domain reads KAGVTQTPRYLIKTRGQQVTLSCSPISGHRSVSWYQQTPGQGLQFLFEYFSETQRNKGNFPGRFSGRQFSNSRSEMNVSTLELGDSALYLCASSLGANSNQPQHFGDGTRLSIL.

The gene calls are TRBV4-1 and TRBJ2-7, with 9 bases aligning to TRBD1. Germline V gene data show CDR1 as MGHRA and CDR2 as YSYEKL. V lost 1 base and J lost 1; bases outside the gene matches: 14. The CDR3 sequence is 19 residues long. The CDR3 DNA follows: TGCGCCAGCAGCCAAGTTACACTCAAGGGACAGGGAGCGTCCTACGAGCAGTACTTC. Residues: CASSQVTLKGQGASYEQYF.

The chain uses TRBV7-8 and TRBJ2-5; tentative D call: TRBD1 (5 bases). CDR1 and CDR2 (germline): SGHVS, FQNEAQ. Trimming took 5 bases from V and 3 from J, leaving 13 bases between them. The CDR3 spans 14 residues. The CDR3 spells CASSAQGWEETQYF. The CDR3 nucleotides are TGTGCCAGCAGCGCCCAGGGTTGGGAAGAGACCCAGTACTTC.

The genes are TRBV21-1 and TRBJ2-7; the DNA was not used to check the table's D call, TRBD1. TRBV21-1 is assigned pseudogene status. CDR3 length: 14 amino acids. The CDR3, as DNA: TGTGCCAGCAGCAAATCGAGGGGGAACTACGAGCAGTACTTC. Amino acid sequence: CASSKSRGNYEQYF.

A word on this clone: The junction does not match germline at one end; this may be a read error. This chain uses TRBV7-7 with TRBJ2-7; 9 bases map to TRBD2. CDR1 is SSHAT and CDR2 is FNYEAQ in the germline V gene (reference sequence). CDR3 length: 14 residues. The DNA for the CDR3 is TGTGCTAGCAGCTTAGCGACTAGCGGCTACGAGCAGTACTTC. This gives the protein CASSLATSGYEQYF.

In its sample, this clone was seen a few times. The chain is built from TRBV5-1 and TRBJ2-1; 14 bases are shared with TRBD2. The V segment lost 4 bases and the J segment 5 bases; nucleotides outside the gene matches: 5. Germline lookup yields CDR1 SGHRS and CDR2 YFSETQ. The CDR3 sequence is 16 residues long. CDR3 DNA sequence: TGCGCCAGCAGCATGACTAGCGGGAGGGGGGACAATGAGCAGTTCTTC. This translates into CASSMTSGRGDNEQFF.

The chain recombines TRBV18 with TRBJ2-6, with D unclear. V lost 0 bases, J lost 0 bases, and 6 bases lay in between. The germline V gene encodes CDR1 KGHSH and CDR2 LQKENI. This CDR3 has 16 residues. CDR3 nucleotide sequence: TGTGCCAGCTCACCACCTGGAGTCTCTGGGGCCAACGTCCTGACTTTC. Its translation: CASSPPGVSGANVLTF.

The chain couples TRBV4-1 to TRBJ2-2; 7 nucleotides line up with TRBD1. V lost 5 bases and J lost 4; bases outside the gene matches: 7. Germline values: CDR1 MGHRA, CDR2 YSYEKL. The CDR3 sequence is 15 residues long. CDR3 amino acids: CASSILGTATGELFF. The DNA of the CDR3 is TGCGCCAGCAGCATATTAGGGACAGCCACCGGGGAGCTGTTTTTT.

The CDR3 DNA sequence: TGTGCCAGCAGCGGGATCCAGGGGCGGCCCTCCTACGAGCAGTACTTC. It translates to CASSGIQGRPSYEQYF. The rearrangement joins TRBV5-6 to TRBJ2-7; the D gene is possibly TRBD1 (6 bases). The germline V gene has CDR1 SGHDT and CDR2 YYEEEE. There are 16 residues in the CDR3. Between the trimmed V and J ends, which lost 4 bases and 0 bases, there was a span of 17 bases.

This rearrangement joins TRBV19 to TRBJ2-5; 7 bases fit TRBD2. Per the germline V gene, CDR1 is LNHDA and CDR2 is SQIVND (reference sequence). This CDR3 region has 14 residues. V lost 3 bases to trimming and J lost 4 bases; unmatched junction nucleotides: 5. This CDR3 is CASSIWGGRETQYF. The CDR3 coding sequence is TGTGCCAGTAGTATCTGGGGAGGGAGAGAGACCCAGTACTTC.

The gene calls are TRBV10-3 and TRBJ1-1, with no clear D. From germline, CDR1 is ENHRY and CDR2 SYGVKD. The CDR3 totals 13 residues. V lost 5 bases to trimming and J lost 6 bases, with 13 bases between them. As DNA, the CDR3 is TGTGCCATCAGTATAGACAAGGTAGCTGAAGCTTTCTTT. This translates into CAISIDKVAEAFF.

The chain carries TRBV19 and TRBJ1-1, with D perhaps TRBD1 (6 bases). The germline V gene encodes CDR1 LNHDA and CDR2 SQIVND (reference sequence). CDR3 length: 16 residues. V was shortened by 3 bases and J by 2 bases, with 16 bases between the two germline ends. The DNA for the CDR3 is TGTGCCAGTAGTATTGGATCCAGGGGCTATAACACTGAAGCTTTCTTT. It specifies CASSIGSRGYNTEAFF.

The chain recombines TRBV7-6 with TRBJ2-3, with 7 bases fitting TRBD2. J was trimmed by 1 base and V by 4 bases; bases with no gene match: 2. CDR3 size: 14 residues. CDR1 and CDR2 (germline): SGHVS, FNYEAQ. The CDR3 bases are TGTGCCAGCAGCTCGGGAGGTGGCACAGATACGCAGTATTTT. The encoded protein is CASSSGGGTDTQYF.

The chain uses TRBV20-1 and TRBJ1-2; D uncertain. The germline gives CDR1 DFQATT, CDR2 SNEGSKA (reference sequence). The CDR3 is 10 residues long. V gave up 4 bases and J gave up 10 bases, with 10 bases separating them. The CDR3 reads CSATSTFYTF. CDR3 DNA sequence: TGCAGTGCTACTTCGACTTTCTACACCTTC.

V usage is TRBV18 and J usage is TRBJ2-7; 8 nucleotides line up with TRBD1. The CDR3 totals 13 residues. Looked up from germline, CDR1 is KGHSH and CDR2 is LQKENI. V was pared by 4 bases and J by 6 bases, with 5 bases of the junction left unmatched. The CDR3 sequence: CASSLGQGGEQYF. CDR3 in DNA: TGTGCCAGCTCACTAGGACAGGGCGGCGAGCAGTACTTC.

Details on this clone: An end of the junction differs from the germline gene, which may be a read error. CDR3 sequence (DNA): TGTGCCAGCAGCTTCGTTGCGAGGAAGGCTGGGGCCAACGGCCTGACTTTC. Amino acids: CASSFVARKAGANGLTF. The chain couples TRBV11-1 to TRBJ2-6; D may be TRBD1 (5 bases). The CDR3 is 17 amino acids. CDR1 SGHAT and CDR2 FQDESV come from the germline V gene (reference sequence). The full variable domain, rest sourced from reference TRBV11-1 and TRBJ2-6, is EAEVAQSPRYKITEKSQAVAFWCDPISGHATLYWYRQILGQGPELLVQFQDESVVDDSQLPKDRFSAERLKGVDSTLKIQPAELGDSAMYLCASSFVARKAGANGLTFGAGSRLTVL.

This clone was seen a handful of times. Written as DNA, the CDR3 is TGCAGCGTTCTGGACAGGCCGAACACTGAAGCTTTCTTT. Translating it yields CSVLDRPNTEAFF. The V and J genes are TRBV29-1 and TRBJ1-1, with 7 bases fitting TRBD1. Germline values: CDR1 SQVTM, CDR2 ANQGSEA. V shed 5 bases, J shed 1 base, and the junction held 4 bases outside the gene matches. The CDR3 length is 13 residues.

The rearrangement joins TRBV9 to TRBJ1-2; D remains ambiguous. The V and J ends lost 4 bases and 6 bases respectively, with 13 bases between them. In germline, CDR1 is SGDLS, CDR2 YYNGEE. This CDR3 is 13 amino acids long. This chain's CDR3 is CASSFGKEDGYTF. The CDR3 nucleotides are TGTGCCAGCAGCTTCGGGAAAGAGGATGGCTACACCTTC.

The gene calls are TRBV5-6 and TRBJ1-2, with D uncertain. Germline V CDR1 and CDR2: SGHDT, YYEEEE. This CDR3 comprises 13 residues. V was shortened by 1 base and J by 2 bases, with 6 bases between the two germline ends. CDR3: CASSLHSNYGYTF. DNA of the CDR3: TGTGCCAGCAGCTTGCACAGCAACTATGGCTACACCTTC.

This clone turned up a few times. This chain uses TRBV30 with TRBJ2-5, with unresolved D. The V gene's germline CDR1 is GTSNPN and CDR2 SVGIG (reference sequence). Trimming left V 0 bases short and J 2 bases short, with 4 bases between. This CDR3 contains 12 residues. Here the CDR3 reads CAWSVAQETQYF. CDR3 coding DNA: TGTGCCTGGAGTGTAGCGCAAGAGACCCAGTACTTC.

This chain uses TRBV19 with TRBJ1-1, with D possibly TRBD1 on 6 matching bases. The CDR3 is 14 residues long. Germline loops: CDR1 LNHDA, CDR2 SQIVND (reference sequence). Deletions cut 5 bases from V and 1 base from J, with 11 bases between. CDR3 nucleotides: TGTGCCAGTAGTGGGGACAAGAAGAACACTGAAGCTTTCTTT. Translated: CASSGDKKNTEAFF.